This TCR beta chain was recorded in a study of T cell repertoires in cytomegalovirus infection. The overall study: A matching HLA type, together with CMV infection, was signaled by public TCR beta signatures.

For this clonotype: Its antigen remains unidentified.

The germline gives CDR1 KGHSH, CDR2 LQKENI. The CDR3 extends over 16 amino acids. Trimming removed 0 bases from V and 2 bases from J; junction bases left unmatched: 4. TCRdb reprocessed the reads via MiXCR and lists one record per CDR3 protein. The table shows around 440,000 distinct CDR3 sequences, with roughly 12% occurring only once. Overall study results and limits: Dominant in the ex vivo response were TCR beta clonotypes restricted by HLA-C and specific for CMV. The study identified carriers of CMV plus the relevant HLA from cumulative public TCR beta family frequency.

The sample was PBMCs. This TCR was recovered from a human donor in good health (CMV status not recorded). Some clones in this sample may be carry-over from other donors' samples. The genes are TRBV18 and TRBJ2-1; 7 bases are shared with TRBD1. The DNA for the CDR3 is TGTGCCAGCTCACCACCGAGGGGGCGAACCTACAATGAGCAGTTCTTC. Amino acids: CASSPPRGRTYNEQFF.